This T cell receptor beta chain stems from a study of blood T cell repertoires in COVID-19. In the study overall: From T cells, B-cell-depleted T cells, or PBMCs came the material, which was cDNA or gDNA.

After removal of 3 bases from V and 4 bases from J, the junction contained 10 bases not matched to a gene. The CDR3 runs 16 residues. CDR1 is SEHNR, CDR2 FQNEAQ, per germline (reference sequence). The table came from immunoSEQ multiplex PCR; TCRdb's copy has only in-frame clones and leaves some out. The repertoire has about 58,000 clones, 80% to 90% of them found once; the top ten carry 1.4%. Sequencing was done on a sample of peripheral blood. The chain has TRBV7-9 and TRBJ2-5, with 8 bases aligning to TRBD1. This receptor was taken from a man aged 60-69 years with acute or convalescent COVID-19. The CDR3 region is CASSFSSDRDRETQYF. CDR3 sequence (DNA): TGTGCCAGCAGCTTCTCCTCGGACAGGGATCGAGAGACCCAGTACTTC.